Here is one T cell receptor beta chain with its context. Its antigen is currently unknown. Sample-barcoded 5' priming and a J-beta primer mix drove a second PCR of about 6 to 12 cycles. TCRdb redid the calling of the 5' RACE reads with MiXCR, one entry per CDR3 protein. The repertoire has some 1.6 million distinct CDR3 sequences, approximately 32% of them found once; the top ten carry about 10%. The data originate from a study of blood T cells in healthy people across ages. The study, taken as a whole, reports: Long-lived and aged donors differed, with more naive CD4+ cells and higher diversity in the long-lived.

The ends were cut back, 1 base at V and 2 bases at J, with 10 bases in the middle. The CDR3 is 15 residues long. CDR1 is SGDLS and CDR2 is YYNGEE in the germline V gene. There were healthy Caucasian individuals from Russia, aged roughly 6 to 90, serving as donors. Each donor gave roughly 9.8 milliliters of peripheral blood. Specimen: blood. This TCR was sampled from a woman in her twenties or thirties in good health. J is TRBJ2-1 and V is TRBV9, with a tentative D call TRBD2 (6 bases). In nucleotides, the CDR3 is TGTGCCAGCAGCGTACGGCGGGGCCCCTACAATGAGCAGTTCTTC. Encoded protein: CASSVRRGPYNEQFF. The variable domain in full, completed from reference TRBV9 and TRBJ2-1, reads DSGVTQTPKHLITATGQRVTLRCSPRSGDLSVYWYQQSLDQGLQFLIQYYNGEERAKGNILERFSAQQFPDLHSELNLSSLELGDSALYFCASSVRRGPYNEQFFGPGTRLTVL.